A selection of T cell receptor beta chains follows, all from one sample in a study of T cells in Graves' hyperthyroidism and ophthalmopathy. TCRdb reprocessed the multiplex PCR reads with MiXCR, giving one entry per CDR3 protein. This table has 350,000 or so distinct CDR3 sequences, 18% appearing once. Sequencing was performed on blood. These receptors came from a woman aged 50 to 60 with Graves' hyperthyroidism. Both conserved end residues are part of each CDR3. The order of the fields is J gene, CDR3 length, clone size, V gene, D gene, CDR3 DNA, CDR3 protein. A D gene is named only where the DNA matches it firmly. Where a row states a size, it is once, few, many or the class of an expanded clone; other rows omit it.

TRBJ2-7 | 15 | - | TRBV11-2 | TRBD1 | TGTGCCAGCAGCTTAGACGGGACAGGGATTTACGAGCAGTACTTC | CASSLDGTGIYEQYF
TRBJ2-2 | 17 | - | TRBV10-3 | TRBD2 | TGTGCCATCAGTGACCTAGCGGGAGGGCCGCTGGGCGGGGAGCTGTTTTTT | CAISDLAGGPLGGELFF
TRBJ2-5 | 13 | many | TRBV2 | - | TGTGCCAGCAGTGATCAGGGTCAAGAGACCCAGTACTTC | CASSDQGQETQYF
TRBJ2-7 | 11 | few | TRBV10-3 | TRBD2 | TGTGCCATCGGGGGGGGGGTCCAGCAGTACTTC | CAIGGGVQQYF
TRBJ1-5 | 17 | - | TRBV12-5 | TRBD1 | TGTGCTAGTGGTTTGGCAACGGGACAGTGGGGAGGCCAGCCCCAGCATTTT | CASGLATGQWGGQPQHF
TRBJ1-6 | 15 | - | TRBV6-1 | - | TGTGCCAGCAGTGAACGACAGGCCTATAATTCACCCCTCCACTTT | CASSERQAYNSPLHF
TRBJ2-3 | 13 | many | TRBV5-1 | - | TGCGCCAGCAGCTTGGCCGGCGGGGAAACGCAGTATTTT | CASSLAGGETQYF
TRBJ2-5 | 14 | many | TRBV12-3/TRBV12-4 | TRBD1 | TGTGCCAGCAGTCCTTCTTACAGGGGAGAGACCCAGTACTTC | CASSPSYRGETQYF
TRBJ2-2 | 15 | few | TRBV20-1 | - | TGCAGTGCTAGAGATGGTGGACAGAACACCGGGGAGCTGTTTTTT | CSARDGGQNTGELFF
TRBJ1-6 | 17 | many | TRBV13 | TRBD1 | TGTGCCAGCACCATAGGCAGATTGGACAGGGATAATTCACCCCTCCACTTT | CASTIGRLDRDNSPLHF
TRBJ1-1 | 13 | few | TRBV5-8 | - | TGTGCCAGCAGCGCACAGTTGAACACTGAAGCTTTCTTT | CASSAQLNTEAFF
TRBJ2-4 | 12 | once | TRBV29-1 | - | TGCAGCGTTGCTGCCGGCGAAAACATTCAGTACTTC | CSVAAGENIQYF
TRBJ2-7 | 14 | - | TRBV6-1 | TRBD2 | TGTGCCAGCAGCCGAGGGACTAGCGGCTACGAGCAGTACTTC | CASSRGTSGYEQYF
TRBJ2-2 | 13 | - | TRBV5-5 | - | TGTGCCAGCAGCTTTGTTGACACCGGGGAGCTGTTTTTT | CASSFVDTGELFF
TRBJ1-2 | 14 | - | TRBV20-1 | TRBD1 | TGCAGTGCTAGATCCGGGACAGGGGGGCGAGGCTACACCTTC | CSARSGTGGRGYTF
TRBJ2-1 | 15 | few | TRBV7-8 | - | TGTGCCAGCAGCTCCAAATGGCGCTCCTACAATGAGCAGTTCTTC | CASSSKWRSYNEQFF
TRBJ2-1 | 14 | few | TRBV14 | - | TGTGCCAGCAGGCACCGGGACCAAGGTAATGAGCAGTTCTTC | CASRHRDQGNEQFF
TRBJ2-6 | 15 | few | TRBV6-2/TRBV6-3 | - | TGTGCCAGCAGTGACGAGGCCTCTGGGGCCAACGTCCTGACTTTC | CASSDEASGANVLTF
TRBJ2-7 | 15 | - | TRBV6-5 | TRBD2 | TGTGCCAGCAGTTACTCGGGGACTAGCGGCTACGAGCAGTACTTC | CASSYSGTSGYEQYF
TRBJ2-2 | 13 | many | TRBV11-3 | - | TGTGCCAGCAGCCAGAGGGTTACCGGGGAGCTGTTTTTT | CASSQRVTGELFF
TRBJ2-1 | 15 | many | TRBV5-1 | TRBD1 | TGCGCCAGCAGCTTGGAACAGGGGGCGCGCAATGAGCAGTTCTTC | CASSLEQGARNEQFF
TRBJ2-5 | 14 | - | TRBV6-1 | - | TGTGCCAGCAGTGGGGGACAAGGGGGAGAGACCCAGTACTTC | CASSGGQGGETQYF
TRBJ1-4 | 14 | - | TRBV10-3 | - | TGTGCCAGCAGACAACAGGGATTTGATGAAAAACTGTTTTTT | CASRQQGFDEKLFF
TRBJ1-4 | 14 | many | TRBV2 | - | TGTGCGGAGATCGGGGGACCCATTAATGAAAAACTGTTTTTT | CAEIGGPINEKLFF
TRBJ2-5 | 15 | many | TRBV6-1 | - | TGTGCCAGCAGTGAAGGTGGCCAGGGTGGAGAGACCCAGTACTTC | CASSEGGQGGETQYF
TRBJ2-3 | 13 | many | TRBV28 | TRBD2 | TGTGCCAGCAGTACTAGCGATTCAGATACGCAGTATTTT | CASSTSDSDTQYF
TRBJ2-3 | 16 | many | TRBV18 | TRBD2 | TGTGCCAGCTCCCCCGCTAGCGGGGGATACACAGATACGCAGTATTTT | CASSPASGGYTDTQYF
TRBJ1-3 | 15 | - | TRBV7-9 | - | TGTGCCAGCAGCTTTGCGGGGGCGCGAGGAAACACCATATATTTT | CASSFAGARGNTIYF
TRBJ2-5 | 16 | few | TRBV5-1 | TRBD2 | TGCGCCAGCAGCCTCTGGGGACTAGCGGTTCAAGAGACCCAGTACTTC | CASSLWGLAVQETQYF
TRBJ2-7 | 15 | - | TRBV6-1 | - | TGTGCCAGCAGATTCATGGGATTAGGGCGCTACGAGCAGTACTTC | CASRFMGLGRYEQYF
TRBJ2-3 | 18 | many | TRBV11-2 | - | TGTGCCAGCAGCCATCCTCCGGTTGAAGGACATAGCACAGATACGCAGTATTTT | CASSHPPVEGHSTDTQYF
TRBJ1-1 | 13 | - | TRBV3-1 | - | TGTGCCAGCAGCGTCGTAGGCGGCACTGAAGCTTTCTTT | CASSVVGGTEAFF
TRBJ2-2 | 16 | - | TRBV6-2/TRBV6-3 | TRBD2 | TGTGCCAGCAGTTTCGGGCGGGGGGCCCCCGGCGGGGAGCTGTTTTTT | CASSFGRGAPGGELFF
TRBJ1-6 | 14 | - | TRBV6-1 | - | TGTGCCAGCTTCGGGTTTGGCCGCGATTCACCCCTCCACTTT | CASFGFGRDSPLHF
TRBJ1-2 | 17 | few | TRBV11-2 | - | TGTGCCAGCAGCCCATCTTTTAAACAGGGAGCGGGCTATGGCTACACCTTC | CASSPSFKQGAGYGYTF
TRBJ2-1 | 16 | - | TRBV20-1 | TRBD2 | TGCAGTGCTAGAGATACATACGGGACTAGCAAGAATGAGCAGTTCTTC | CSARDTYGTSKNEQFF
TRBJ1-1 | 16 | few | TRBV5-1 | - | TGCGCCAGCAGCTTGGCGAGGGGGGCCCTGAACACTGAAGCTTTCTTT | CASSLARGALNTEAFF
TRBJ1-4 | 15 | - | TRBV5-1 | - | TGCGCCAGCAGCTTGTTAAATCCAACTAATGAAAAACTGTTTTTT | CASSLLNPTNEKLFF
TRBJ2-3 | 13 | - | TRBV10-3 | TRBD1 | TGTGCCATCGCGGGACAGGGGTCAGATACGCAGTATTTT | CAIAGQGSDTQYF
TRBJ1-1 | 13 | few | TRBV10-3 | - | TGTGCCATCAAGGGACAAATGAACACTGAAGCTTTCTTT | CAIKGQMNTEAFF
TRBJ1-1 | 13 | many | TRBV5-1 | - | TGCGCCAGCAGCTTGGTCCTGAACACTGAAGCTTTCTTT | CASSLVLNTEAFF
TRBJ2-1 | 15 | many | TRBV7-9 | TRBD1 | TGTGCCAGCACCCAGAGGGACAGGGACTACAATGAGCAGTTCTTC | CASTQRDRDYNEQFF
TRBJ2-2 | 17 | - | TRBV15 | - | TGTGCCACCAGCAGAGAACGGATGAGAGGTTACACCGGGGAGCTGTTTTTT | CATSRERMRGYTGELFF
TRBJ2-2 | 15 | few | TRBV7-8 | - | TGTGCCAGCAGCTTAGGGCGGGGTCGGGCCGGGGAGCTGTTTTTT | CASSLGRGRAGELFF
TRBJ2-4 | 12 | many | TRBV12-3/TRBV12-4 | - | TGTGCCAGCGGGGGTTATGGGAGCATTCAGTACTTC | CASGGYGSIQYF
TRBJ1-4 | 13 | - | TRBV20-1 | - | TGCAGTGCTGAGGGAAAAACTAATGAAAAACTGTTTTTT | CSAEGKTNEKLFF
TRBJ1-1 | 14 | many | TRBV18 | - | TGTGCCAGCTCACCCAAAAGAGAGAACACTGAAGCTTTCTTT | CASSPKRENTEAFF
TRBJ1-1 | 14 | many | TRBV3-1 | - | TGTGCCAGCAGCCAAGGGGGATTGGAGACTGAAGCTTTCTTT | CASSQGGLETEAFF